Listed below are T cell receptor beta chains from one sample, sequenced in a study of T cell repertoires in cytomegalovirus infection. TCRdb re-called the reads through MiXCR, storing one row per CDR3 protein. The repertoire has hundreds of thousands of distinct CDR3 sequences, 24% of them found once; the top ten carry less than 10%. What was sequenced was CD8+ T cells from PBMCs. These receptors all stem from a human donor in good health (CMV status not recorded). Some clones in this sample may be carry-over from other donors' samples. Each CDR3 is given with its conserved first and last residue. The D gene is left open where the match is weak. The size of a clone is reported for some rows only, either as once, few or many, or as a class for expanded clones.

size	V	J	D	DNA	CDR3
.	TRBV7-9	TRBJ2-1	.	TGTGCCAGCAGCTTGGTGAGTCGGTTC	CASSLVSRF
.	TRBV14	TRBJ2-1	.	TGTGCCAGCAGCCAAGCACTGCGGGTTGAGCAGTTCTTC	CASSQALRVEQFF
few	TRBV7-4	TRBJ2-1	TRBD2	TGTGCCAGCAGGTTATATGTGTCTAGCGGCGATCCCAATGAGCAGTTCTTC	CASRLYVSSGDPNEQFF
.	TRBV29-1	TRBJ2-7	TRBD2	TGCAGCGTTCGGGACTACCCCAGTGGCGAGCAGTACTTC	CSVRDYPSGEQYF
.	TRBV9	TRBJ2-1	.	TGTGCCAGCAGCGATGGGGGGCAGTTCTTC	CASSDGGQFF
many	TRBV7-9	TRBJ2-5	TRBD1	TGTGCCAGCAGCCCCCGGGACAGGGGGCGTTTGACCCAGTACTTC	CASSPRDRGRLTQYF
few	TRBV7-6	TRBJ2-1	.	TGTGCCAGCAGCTTAGGTGTCGGGGTCTACAATGAGCAGTTCTTC	CASSLGVGVYNEQFF
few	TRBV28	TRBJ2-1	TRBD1	TGTGCCAGCAGTTTATTGGGCGGGACAGGCCCCAATGAGCAGTTCTTC	CASSLLGGTGPNEQFF
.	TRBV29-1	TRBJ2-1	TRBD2	TGCAGCGCCGTACCCCTAGCGGGGGGAAGCAATGAGCAGTTCTTC	CSAVPLAGGSNEQFF
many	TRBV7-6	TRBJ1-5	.	TGTGCCAGCACCGACCAGATCGGGAATCAGCCCCAGCATTTT	CASTDQIGNQPQHF
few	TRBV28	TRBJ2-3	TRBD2	TGTGCCAGCAAAACCGGGACTAGCGGGGGGCCCACAGATACGCAGTATTTT	CASKTGTSGGPTDTQYF
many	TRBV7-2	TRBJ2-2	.	TGTGCCAGCAGCTTAGACCTACGGGGAACCGGGGAGCTGTTTTTT	CASSLDLRGTGELFF
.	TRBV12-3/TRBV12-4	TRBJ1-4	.	TGTGCCAACAGTTTAGTCTCAGGGCTGAGGGGGGAAAAACTGTTTTTT	CANSLVSGLRGEKLFF
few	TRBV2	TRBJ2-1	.	TGTGCCAGCAGTGAGGTGGCAGGGGTTCCCTACAATGAGCAGTTCTTC	CASSEVAGVPYNEQFF
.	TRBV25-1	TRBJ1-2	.	TGTGCCAGCAGTGAATTATATCTCGTGGGCAGGTCCTATGGCTACACCTTC	CASSELYLVGRSYGYTF
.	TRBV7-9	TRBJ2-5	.	TGTGCCAGCAGCTTAGAGCGAGGGAATCCGGAGACCCAGTACTTC	CASSLERGNPETQYF
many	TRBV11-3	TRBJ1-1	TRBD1	TGTGCCAGCAGCCACCGGGACAGGGGTCCAGACACTGAAGCTTTCTTT	CASSHRDRGPDTEAFF
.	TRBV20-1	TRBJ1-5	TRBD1	TGCAGTGCTAGAGGAGGACAGGGCAATCAGCCCCAGCATTTT	CSARGGQGNQPQHF
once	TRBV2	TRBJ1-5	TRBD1	TGTGCCAGCAGTGACCCCTCGGGGGACAGGGGCCCTAGCAATCAGCCCCAGCATTTT	CASSDPSGDRGPSNQPQHF
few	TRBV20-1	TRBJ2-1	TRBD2	TGCAGTGCCAGCTGGGGGGACTATATATATGAGCAGTTCTTC	CSASWGDYIYEQFF
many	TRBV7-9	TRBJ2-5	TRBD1	TGTGCCAGCAGCTTATGGACAGGGGAAGAGACCCAGTACTTC	CASSLWTGEETQYF
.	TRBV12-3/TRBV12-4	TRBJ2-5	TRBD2	TGTGCCAGCAGATCGCCGGGACTAGCGGGGGAAGAAGAGACCCAGTACTTC	CASRSPGLAGEEETQYF
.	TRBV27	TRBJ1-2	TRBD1	TGTGCCAGCAGACTTGGACAGGGCGGGATTAACTATGGCTACACCTTC	CASRLGQGGINYGYTF
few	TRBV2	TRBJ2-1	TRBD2	TGTGCCAGCAGGGAGACTAGCGGGGTGGAGAATGAGCAGTTCTTC	CASRETSGVENEQFF
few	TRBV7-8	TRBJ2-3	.	TGTGCCAGCAGCTTAGAGCCGGGGACCGGACAAAATACGCAGTATTTT	CASSLEPGTGQNTQYF
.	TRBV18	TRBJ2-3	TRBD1	TGTGCCAGCTCACTTGGACAGGGGACGGTCTCAGATACGCAGTATTTT	CASSLGQGTVSDTQYF
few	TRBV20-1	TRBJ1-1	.	TGCAGTGCTAGAGATCGGGGGCATCTTGAAGCTTTCTTT	CSARDRGHLEAFF
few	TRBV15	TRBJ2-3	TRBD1	TGTGCCACCAGCAGACACGGGACAGGGGGCGCAGATACGCAGTATTTT	CATSRHGTGGADTQYF
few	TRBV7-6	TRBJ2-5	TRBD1	TGTGCTAGCAGCCAGAACAGGGGGGTAGCGGAGACCCAGTACTTC	CASSQNRGVAETQYF
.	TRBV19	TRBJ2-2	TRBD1	TGTGCCAGTAGCGCCCGGGACAGGGGGAAAACCGGGGAGCTGTTTTTT	CASSARDRGKTGELFF
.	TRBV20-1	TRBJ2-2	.	TGCAGTGCTAGAGAGGCATTCTCGAACACCGGGGAGCTGTTTTTT	CSAREAFSNTGELFF
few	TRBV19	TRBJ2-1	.	TGTGCCAGTAGTCATATCCCGCTAGCTTTCTCCTACAATGAGCAGTTCTTC	CASSHIPLAFSYNEQFF
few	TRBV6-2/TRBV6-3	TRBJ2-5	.	TGTGCCAGCAGTTATACCTCCCGGGAAGTAGAGACCCAGTACTTT	CASSYTSREVETQYF
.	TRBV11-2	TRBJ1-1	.	TGTGCCAGCAGCATGGGGATCGTCAGTGAAGCTTTCTTT	CASSMGIVSEAFF
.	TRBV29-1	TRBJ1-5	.	TGCAGCGTTCTTCCAGGGGGCAATCAGCCCCAGCATTTT	CSVLPGGNQPQHF
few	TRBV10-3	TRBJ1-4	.	TGTGCCATCAAGGGCAGCGAAGAAGAAAAACTGTTTTTT	CAIKGSEEEKLFF
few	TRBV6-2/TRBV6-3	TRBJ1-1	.	TGTGCCAGCACCCTAGCAGACGGCGAAGCTTTCTTT	CASTLADGEAFF
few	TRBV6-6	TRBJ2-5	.	TGTGCCAGCAGTTACTCGGGGACCCACTCGAGGGAGACCCAGTACTTC	CASSYSGTHSRETQYF
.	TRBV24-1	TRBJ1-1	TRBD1	TGTGCCACCAGTGGTCGCACAGGGGGCACAGCTTTCTTT	CATSGRTGGTAFF
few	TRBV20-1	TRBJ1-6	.	TGCAGTGCCCCAACCTCATACCGGTTTGGGTCACCCCTCCACTTT	CSAPTSYRFGSPLHF